One sample yielded the 14 T cell receptor beta chains listed below, sequenced in a study of T-cell memory formation after mild COVID-19. TCRdb re-derived calls from the 5' RACE reads in MiXCR, one entry per CDR3 protein. The data show 35,000 to 40,000 distinct CDR3 sequences, about 6.7% seen once. What was sequenced was PBMCs or a T cell subset sorted from them (not recorded which). Receptor source: an adult who had mild COVID-19 (a few samples of this study predate the infection). Cell type and time point are not known.

Only a few counts were recorded for this clonotype. The rearrangement links TRBV2 to TRBJ2-2; 8 nucleotides match TRBD2. Trimming cost V 6 bases and J 6 bases; bases outside gene matches: 9. The CDR3 is 15 amino acids. In germline, CDR1 is SNHLY, CDR2 FYNNEI. The CDR3 reads CASSLLTSVPGELFF. In DNA, the CDR3 is TGTGCCAGCAGCCTACTGACTAGCGTGCCCGGGGAGCTGTTTTTT.

This chain uses TRBV20-1 with TRBJ2-1; the match to TRBD2 covers 8 bases. Germline V gene data show CDR1 as DFQATT and CDR2 as SNEGSKA (reference sequence). V lost 1 base and J lost 0; bases outside the gene matches: 8. The length of the CDR3 is 17 residues. The CDR3 spells CSARVGPSGSSYNEQFF. The CDR3 DNA reads as TGCAGTGCTAGAGTAGGACCCAGCGGGAGCTCCTACAATGAGCAGTTCTTC.

Comments on this clonotype: One base away lies a much larger clone, so this may be a sequencing read error. This chain connects TRBV5-1 to TRBJ1-1; 8 bases map to TRBD1. The CDR3 sequence is 14 residues long. Germline CDR1 and CDR2: SGHRS and YFSETQ. V lost 6 bases and J lost 5; bases outside the gene matches: 9. The DNA for the CDR3 is TGCGCCAGCACGGGAGGACAGGGTGGGACTGAAGCTTTCTTT. Protein sequence: CASTGGQGGTEAFF.

The chain recombines TRBV18 with TRBJ2-7; D assignment may be TRBD1 or TRBD2 (5 bases each). Germline CDR1 and CDR2: KGHSH and LQKENI. The CDR3 is 14 residues long. The V gene lost 5 bases and the J gene lost 0 bases, with 11 bases spanning the gap. The CDR3 bases are TGTGCCAGCTCAGCAGGGACCAGCTCCTACGAGCAGTACTTC. It specifies CASSAGTSSYEQYF.

The genes are TRBV7-9 and TRBJ1-6, with 7 bases lining up with TRBD1. Germline V gene lookup returns CDR1 SEHNR and CDR2 FQNEAQ (reference sequence). Trimming at V came to 1 base and at J to 9 bases, leaving 6 bases not matched to a gene. The CDR3 extends over 15 amino acids. CDR3 protein: CASSLGGTGASPLHF. The CDR3 DNA reads TGTGCCAGCAGCTTAGGAGGAACAGGGGCTTCACCCCTCCACTTT.

This clonotype was seen a handful of times. The chain employs TRBV6-2 or TRBV6-3 and TRBJ2-7; 7 bases are a match to TRBD2. The CDR3 runs to 15 residues. Germline CDR1 is MNHEY and CDR2 is SVGEGT. V trimming: 5 bases; J trimming: 1 base; junction bases outside the gene matches: 8. This CDR3 reads CASSISTGLSYEQYF. The CDR3 DNA sequence: TGTGCCAGCAGTATATCTACGGGACTATCCTACGAGCAGTACTTC.

This clonotype has at least ten counts. The rearrangement uses TRBV7-9 and TRBJ2-3; 7 nucleotides match TRBD2. With V trimmed by 1 base and J by 1 base, 8 bases remained unmatched. Germline CDR1 and CDR2: SEHNR and FQNEAQ (reference sequence). This CDR3 contains 17 residues. CDR3 amino acids: CASSLGSAGSRTDTQYF. CDR3 DNA: TGTGCCAGCAGCTTAGGGTCAGCGGGGAGTCGCACAGATACGCAGTATTTT.

The chain links TRBV3-1 to TRBJ2-2; D remains unclear. The CDR3 runs 13 residues. Germline CDR1 and CDR2: LGHDT and YNNKEL (reference sequence). The V gene lost 4 bases and the J gene lost 5 bases, with 8 bases spanning the gap. CDR3 sequence reads: CASSLQVTGELFF. The CDR3 DNA follows: TGTGCCAGCAGCCTACAAGTGACCGGGGAGCTGTTTTTT.

CDR3 in DNA: TGTGCCTGGAGTGAACAGGGGCTCGAGCAGTACTTC. It translates to CAWSEQGLEQYF. V and J are TRBV30 and TRBJ2-7, with 7 positions matching TRBD1. The V gene end was trimmed by 1 base and the J gene end by 6 bases; junction bases not matched to a gene: 3. Germline CDR1 reads GTSNPN; CDR2 reads SVGIG (reference sequence). The CDR3 loop spans 12 amino acids.

This clonotype was picked up a small number of times. V and J are TRBV11-3 and TRBJ2-1, with 8 bases identical to TRBD1. This CDR3 has 14 residues. Germline V CDR1 and CDR2: SGHNT, YENEEA. V lost 8 bases, J lost 5 bases, and 8 bases stayed unmatched. CDR3 nucleotide sequence: TGTGCCAGCGGAGCGGACAGGGACAACAATGAGCAGTTCTTC. Its translation: CASGADRDNNEQFF. The full variable domain, rest sourced from reference TRBV11-3 and TRBJ2-1, is EAGVVQSPRYKIIEKKQPVAFWCNPISGHNTLYWYLQNLGQGPELLIRYENEEAVDDSQLPKDRFSAERLKGVDSTLKIQPAELGDSAVYLCASGADRDNNEQFFGPGTRLTVL.

This clonotype has a count of ten or more. The chain couples TRBV11-2 to TRBJ2-7; TRBD1 aligns across 9 bases. Germline values: CDR1 SGHAT, CDR2 FQNNGV. The V segment lost 5 bases and the J segment 3 bases; nucleotides outside the gene matches: 2. There are 13 residues in the CDR3. Here the CDR3 reads CASSPDRGYEQYF. CDR3 in DNA: TGTGCCAGCAGCCCGGACAGGGGCTACGAGCAGTACTTC.

The J gene is TRBJ2-5, the V gene TRBV6-6; 9 bases are a match to TRBD2. Germline lookup yields CDR1 MNHNY and CDR2 SVGAGI (reference sequence). CDR3 size: 14 residues. Trimming at V came to 6 bases and at J to 5 bases, leaving 7 bases not matched to a gene. The CDR3 loop reads CASRSSGRMETQYF. The DNA of the CDR3 is TGTGCCAGCAGAAGTAGCGGGAGAATGGAGACCCAGTACTTC.

There are a few counts of this clonotype. V gene TRBV7-8 combines with J gene TRBJ1-2; 10 nucleotides agree with TRBD1. V lost 3 bases to trimming and J lost 2 bases; unmatched junction nucleotides: 3. CDR3 length: 15 amino acids. Germline values: CDR1 SGHVS, CDR2 FQNEAQ. Written as DNA, the CDR3 is TGTGCCAGCAGCTTTGCGACAGGGGGCAACTATGGCTACACCTTC. This codes for CASSFATGGNYGYTF.

There are a few counts of this clonotype. This chain joins TRBV12-3 or TRBV12-4 and TRBJ2-7; maybe TRBD1 (6 bases). This CDR3 contains 14 residues. V lost 5 bases and J lost 0, with 11 bases in between. In DNA, the CDR3 is TGTGCCAGCAGTCGGGACACCCTCTCCTACGAGCAGTACTTC. Translated, it gives CASSRDTLSYEQYF.